This TCR beta chain originates from a study of cytomegalovirus exposure and HLA in healthy donors. Whole-study findings and limits: Compared with the approximately 670-donor mean, an Asian-associated ancestry cluster reportedly had fewer N-insertions, according to a later analysis.

CDR1 is WSHSY and CDR2 is SAAADI in the germline V gene. The CDR3 covers 15 residues. Between the trimmed V and J ends, which lost 4 bases and 7 bases, there was a span of 14 bases. In its sample, this clone was seen once. The antigen is unknown. Amplification used 60 Vbeta primers and 13 Jbeta primers. The method was immunoSEQ multiplex PCR; TCRdb's version includes in-frame clones alone and lacks a portion of them. The sample lists under 200,000 clones, approximately 84% seen once, with around 4% in the top ten. The sequence derives from a man in his fifties or sixties in good health and CMV-seronegative. This chain links TRBV10-2 with TRBJ1-6, with D perhaps matching TRBD1 (6 bases). Sequenced sample: PBMCs. The CDR3 DNA sequence: TGCGCCAGCAGTGCCGGACAGCAGAGAAATTCACCCCTCCACTTT. Its translation: CASSAGQQRNSPLHF.